This T cell receptor (beta chain) is from a study of blood T cell repertoires in COVID-19. Study-wide context: Acute-phase and convalescent COVID-19 samples originated in the United States, Italy and Spain. From T cells, B-cell-depleted T cells, or PBMCs came the material, which was cDNA or gDNA.

As processed by the authors: Estimation of nucleated cell counts relied on the amplification of reference gene primers. Sequencing used immunoSEQ multiplex PCR; TCRdb keeps in-frame clones, though not all of them. V and J calls and clone size follow that table, whereas D and trimming were derived from the DNA. The sample holds 260,000 or so clones; approximately 81% are singletons and the top ten take around 2.5%. The sample holds one count of this clone. The V gene's germline CDR1 is ENHRY and CDR2 SYGVKD. Between the trimmed V and J ends, which lost 0 bases and 1 base, there was a span of 12 bases. The CDR3 runs 16 residues.

The V call is TRBV10-3, the J call TRBJ1-2; no firm D call. Sequencing was done on a sample of PBMCs or T cells enriched from blood (not recorded which). This sequence originates from a woman between 45 and 60 years old who had recovered from COVID-19. In nucleotides, the CDR3 is TGTGCCATCAGTGAGTCGCAGAAGGACTTTAACTATGGCTACACCTTC. The encoded protein is CAISESQKDFNYGYTF.